Listed below are T cell receptor beta chains from one sample, sequenced in a study of CD8 T cells in ankylosing spondylitis. From the 5' RACE reads, TCRdb called clonotypes with MiXCR, one entry per CDR3 protein. The sample lists about 220,000 distinct CDR3 sequences, 6% to 8.5% occurring once. Material for sequencing was blood, either unsorted or a sorted T cell fraction (not recorded which). These receptors all come from a male donor with ankylosing spondylitis. Both conserved end residues are part of each CDR3. A D gene is named only where the DNA matches it firmly. Clone size is stated in some rows and not others, as once, few, many or a class when expanded.

v_gene	d_gene	abundance	j_gene	CDR3nt	CDR3aa
TRBV7-9	NA	NA	TRBJ1-5	TGTGCCAGCAGCTTAGTTGGCGGGGGGCAGCCCCAGCATTTT	CASSLVGGGQPQHF
TRBV6-2/TRBV6-3	TRBD1	NA	TRBJ2-2	TGTGCCAGCAGTCAAGCTCCGGGACAGGGGACCGGGGAGCTGTTTTTT	CASSQAPGQGTGELFF
TRBV3-1	NA	many	TRBJ2-5	TGTGCCAGCAGCCAAGATTTTCAGGAGGTGGGAGAGACCCAGTACTTC	CASSQDFQEVGETQYF
TRBV27	NA	many	TRBJ2-1	TGTGCCAGCAGTTTTCTCCGGGACTTTTCCAATGAGCAGTTCTTC	CASSFLRDFSNEQFF
TRBV24-1	NA	many	TRBJ2-5	TGTGCCACCAGTGACGTGGGGGCCCAGTACTTC	CATSDVGAQYF
TRBV6-2/TRBV6-3	NA	many	TRBJ2-7	TGTGCCAGCAGACCTCCGGGGACGCTACCCTACGAGCAGTACTTC	CASRPPGTLPYEQYF
TRBV29-1	NA	NA	TRBJ1-1	TGCAGCGTTGGACAGTTGAACACTGAAGCTTTCTTT	CSVGQLNTEAFF
TRBV6-5	TRBD1	few	TRBJ1-5	TGTGCCAGCAGTTATTCGACAGGGTGGGGCGGTCGGCAGCCCCAGCATTTT	CASSYSTGWGGRQPQHF
TRBV5-1	NA	many	TRBJ2-7	TGCGCCAGCAGCTTGGCTGTTGGAAAGGCCGAGGGGGATTACGAGCAGTACTTC	CASSLAVGKAEGDYEQYF
TRBV12-3/TRBV12-4	NA	many	TRBJ1-4	TGTGCCAGCAGTTTAACCCCCGAGGACACTAATGAAAAACTGTTTTTT	CASSLTPEDTNEKLFF
TRBV27	TRBD1	many	TRBJ1-5	TGTGCCAGCAGTTACGGGACAGGGATGCAGCCCCAGCATTTT	CASSYGTGMQPQHF
TRBV20-1	TRBD2	many	TRBJ2-7	TGCAGTGCTAGAGACCTAGCGGAAAACTCCTACGAGCAGTACTTC	CSARDLAENSYEQYF
TRBV7-2	NA	many	TRBJ1-5	TGTGCCAGCAGCCCCTCTATCGGGACACTCAATCAGCCCCAGCATTTT	CASSPSIGTLNQPQHF
TRBV6-1	NA	many	TRBJ2-7	TGTGCCAGCAGGTCCAGTGGCGACTACGAGCAGTACTTC	CASRSSGDYEQYF
TRBV12-3/TRBV12-4	NA	many	TRBJ2-1	TGTGCCAGCAGTTTGGAGTGGCGGGGAGGTTTGCAGTTCTTC	CASSLEWRGGLQFF
TRBV12-3/TRBV12-4	NA	many	TRBJ1-2	TGTGCCAGCACCCCGAGCAGGGGAGGCGACTACACCTTC	CASTPSRGGDYTF
TRBV13	TRBD1	many	TRBJ2-7	TGTGCCAGCAGCTTAGTCCCGGACAGGGGTTACGAGCAGTACTTC	CASSLVPDRGYEQYF
TRBV6-5	TRBD1	few	TRBJ1-5	TGTGCCAGCAGTTACTCGGTAAGGGGGCCCCGGAATCAGCCCCAGCATTTT	CASSYSVRGPRNQPQHF
TRBV27	TRBD1	NA	TRBJ2-7	TGTGCCAGCAGTTTGAGGGGGCGATACGAGCAGTACTTC	CASSLRGRYEQYF
TRBV9	NA	many	TRBJ1-1	TGTGCCAGCAGCGTAACAGGGACGAACTCTGAAGCTTTCTTT	CASSVTGTNSEAFF
TRBV6-5	NA	NA	TRBJ2-1	TGTGCCAGCAGTTGGGGCGGCGAAAACAATGAACAGTTCTTC	CASSWGGENNEQFF
TRBV6-1	TRBD1	NA	TRBJ2-1	TGTGCCAGCAGTGGACAGGGTGGGGGCTACAATGAGCAGTTCTTC	CASSGQGGGYNEQFF
TRBV4-1	NA	many	TRBJ2-1	TGCGCCAGCAGCCCGGGTAGGGTGGGCGGTCACTACAATGAGCAGTTCTTC	CASSPGRVGGHYNEQFF
TRBV5-6	TRBD1	many	TRBJ2-1	TGTGCCAGCAGCTTGGGGGGGTGGCAGGGGGTGAACAATGAGCAGTTCTTC	CASSLGGWQGVNNEQFF
TRBV7-6	TRBD1	once	TRBJ2-7	TGTGCCAGCAGCTCCGGACAGGGGATAGGGTACGAGCAGTACTTC	CASSSGQGIGYEQYF
TRBV28	NA	many	TRBJ2-2	TGTGCCAGCAGGGGGGTGCGGGCTAACACCGGGGAGCTGTTTTTT	CASRGVRANTGELFF
TRBV27	NA	many	TRBJ2-1	TGTGCCAGCAGTTTATCGGTGCGGTGGGGCTACAATGAGCAGTTCTTC	CASSLSVRWGYNEQFF
TRBV29-1	TRBD1	many	TRBJ1-6	TGCAGCGTTCGGACAGGAACCAATTCACCCCTCCACTTT	CSVRTGTNSPLHF
TRBV7-2	NA	few	TRBJ2-7	TGTGCCAGCAGCCCGGCGGGGTGGCAGGGCGGCTACGAGCAGTACTTC	CASSPAGWQGGYEQYF
TRBV5-1	NA	many	TRBJ1-2	TGCGCCAGCAGCTTGGAATGGGCATCTAACTATGGCTACACCTTC	CASSLEWASNYGYTF
TRBV6-6	NA	many	TRBJ1-2	TGTGCCAGTTGGGAAGGTGGCTACACCTTC	CASWEGGYTF
TRBV7-9	TRBD1	few	TRBJ1-2	TGTGCCAGCAGCGCCGGGACAGCTACTAACTATGGCTACACCTTC	CASSAGTATNYGYTF
TRBV18	TRBD1	many	TRBJ2-3	TGTGCCAGCTCACGCAGAGCGGGACAGGGGCGCTCAGGAATAACAGATACGCAGTATTTT	CASSRRAGQGRSGITDTQYF
TRBV28	NA	many	TRBJ1-1	TGTGCCAGCACTAACAACCGCCTGAGAAGGGGTTCGGCTGAAGCTTTCTTT	CASTNNRLRRGSAEAFF
TRBV29-1	NA	few	TRBJ1-2	TGCAGCGTTGAAGTTGCGGGACCGCGGCGCCCTAACTATGGCTACACCTTC	CSVEVAGPRRPNYGYTF
TRBV29-1	TRBD2	many	TRBJ2-1	TGCAGCGTTGTCGCCAGGACTAGCGATGAGCAGTTCTTC	CSVVARTSDEQFF
TRBV7-9	TRBD1	many	TRBJ1-2	TGTGCCAGCAGCCCCCCCCGAAGGGACAGGGGGCCTCGCTACACCTTC	CASSPPRRDRGPRYTF
TRBV6-1	TRBD1	many	TRBJ1-2	TGTGCCAGCAGTCCAAGACAGGGGCATGGCTACACCTTC	CASSPRQGHGYTF
TRBV11-3	TRBD2	few	TRBJ2-2	TGTGCCAGCAGCCCGAGACTAGCGGGAGGGCCCTCTCCGGTCGGGGAGCTGTTTTTT	CASSPRLAGGPSPVGELFF
TRBV6-5	TRBD1	many	TRBJ2-7	TGTGCCAGCAGTTACTACCGGGACAGGGGACCCTACGAGCAGTACTTC	CASSYYRDRGPYEQYF
TRBV6-5	NA	many	TRBJ1-6	TGTGCCAGCAGCCACTCGGGCGGGAGAAAATCACCCCTCCACTTT	CASSHSGGRKSPLHF
TRBV6-5	TRBD1	many	TRBJ2-4	TGTGCCAGCAGTTACTCGGGACAGCTTAAAAACATTCAGTACTTC	CASSYSGQLKNIQYF
TRBV19	NA	NA	TRBJ2-1	TGTGCCAGTAGTCTAAATCTGGACAATGAGCAGTTCTTC	CASSLNLDNEQFF
TRBV3-1	NA	NA	TRBJ2-7	TGTGCCAGCAGCCCTGAAGGGCAGGGGAAGGTGTCGGACGAGCAGTACTTC	CASSPEGQGKVSDEQYF
TRBV5-1	NA	NA	TRBJ2-6	TGCGCCAGCAGTGGGACCGAAGGGGCCAACGTCCTGACTTTC	CASSGTEGANVLTF
TRBV5-1	NA	many	TRBJ1-6	TGCGCCAGCAGACCTGACAGACGTCATTCACCCCTCCACTTT	CASRPDRRHSPLHF
TRBV30	NA	NA	TRBJ2-7	TGTGCCTGGGGGGGAAGTGGAATACTCGAATACGAGCAGTACTTC	CAWGGSGILEYEQYF
TRBV27	NA	many	TRBJ1-1	TGTGCCAGCAGTTTAATGGGACGGTTGAACACTGAAGCTTTCTTT	CASSLMGRLNTEAFF
TRBV29-1	NA	NA	TRBJ1-5	TGCAGCGTTGGGGAGGGTTATAGCAATCAGCCCCAGCATTTT	CSVGEGYSNQPQHF
TRBV9	NA	many	TRBJ1-2	TGTGCCAGCAGCGTAGGACTGGCGGGCTATGGCTACACCTTC	CASSVGLAGYGYTF
TRBV11-2	TRBD1	many	TRBJ1-4	TGTGCCAGCAGCTTAACCCCGACAGGGCGCGGTGGGTATGAAAAACTGTTTTTT	CASSLTPTGRGGYEKLFF
TRBV24-1	NA	many	TRBJ2-1	TGTGCCACCAGTGACTTCGGGTCTACCTACAATGAGCAGTTCTTC	CATSDFGSTYNEQFF
TRBV20-1	NA	many	TRBJ2-1	TGCAGTGCTAGAGAACAACCCCCCGAGCAGTTCTTC	CSAREQPPEQFF
TRBV6-5	TRBD2	few	TRBJ2-7	TGTGCCAGCAGTACTAGCGGGAGGGCCCTCTACGAGCAGTACTTC	CASSTSGRALYEQYF